This T cell receptor beta chain comes out of a study of T cell responses to AZD1222 COVID-19 vaccine. Notes on the study in general: CD4 TCRs linked to vaccination spanned spike, dominating at 160-218 and 743-854. Among spike-specific TCRs, nearly half reportedly target unmutated variant regions. Donors skewed white British and female; clonal diversity was possibly underestimated. Sampling captured repertoires only after the peak T cell response.

Points on this clone: Antigen unknown.

This table comes from immunoSEQ multiplex PCR, and its TCRdb copy is limited to in-frame clones, with some not included. The data contain roughly 86,000 clones, more than 80% of them singletons. The sample here was peripheral blood, taken on day 0 of AZD1222 vaccination. This clonotype was sampled from an adult in good health.

CDR3 protein: CASSLNRGGEQFF. The CDR3 DNA follows: TGTGCCAGCAGCCTCAACAGGGGAGGTGAGCAGTTCTTC. The V gene is TRBV12-3 or TRBV12-4, the J gene TRBJ2-1, with D possibly being TRBD1 (7 bases). This CDR3 contains 13 residues. The germline V and J ends were trimmed by 6 bases and 9 bases, with 15 bases remaining between them.